This T cell receptor (beta chain) derives from a study of beta chain features in type 1 diabetes. This clone has just a few counts. Trimming left V 0 bases short and J 4 bases short, with 7 bases between. The CDR3 length is 13 residues. Germline loops: CDR1 MNHEY, CDR2 SVGAGI. Since all of the isolated RNA was reverse transcribed, expressed TCRB transcripts were what got sequenced. Measured with immunoSEQ multiplex PCR; TCRdb has only the in-frame clones, and not every one. This sample has around 340,000 clones, with under 8.5% found just once. Sequencing was performed on central memory CD4+ T cells from blood. This receptor was identified in a woman between 18 and 29 years old in good health. The J gene is TRBJ2-7, the V gene TRBV6-5; the D is unclear. CDR3 DNA: TGTGCCAGCAGTTACTCACCCGCGTACGAGCAGTACTTC. Encoded protein: CASSYSPAYEQYF.